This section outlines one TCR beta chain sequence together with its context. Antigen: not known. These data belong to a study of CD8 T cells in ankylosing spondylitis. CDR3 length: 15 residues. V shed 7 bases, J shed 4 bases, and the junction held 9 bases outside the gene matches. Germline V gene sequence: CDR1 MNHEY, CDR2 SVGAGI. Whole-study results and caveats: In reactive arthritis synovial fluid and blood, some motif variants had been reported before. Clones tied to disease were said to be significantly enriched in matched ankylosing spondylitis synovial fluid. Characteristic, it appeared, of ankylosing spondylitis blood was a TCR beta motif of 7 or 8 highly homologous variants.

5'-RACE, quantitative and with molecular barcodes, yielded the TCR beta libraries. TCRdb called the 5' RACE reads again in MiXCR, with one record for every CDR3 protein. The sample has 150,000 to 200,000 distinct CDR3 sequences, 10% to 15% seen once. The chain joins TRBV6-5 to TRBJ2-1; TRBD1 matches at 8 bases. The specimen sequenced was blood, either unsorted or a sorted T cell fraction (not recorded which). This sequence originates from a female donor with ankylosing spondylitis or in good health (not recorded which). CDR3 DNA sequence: TGTGCCAGCAAGTTTGGGACAGGCTTTTACAATGAGCAGTTCTTC. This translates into CASKFGTGFYNEQFF.